Listed here are 8 T cell receptor beta chains from one sample, sequenced in a study of beta chain features in type 1 diabetes. Expressed TCRB transcripts were sequenced because the isolated RNA had all been reverse transcribed beforehand. Sequencing used immunoSEQ multiplex PCR; TCRdb keeps in-frame clones, though not all of them. The table has about 620,000 clones, roughly a sixth seen once. Source material: naive CD4+ T cells from blood. The source of these receptors is a man younger than 35 in good health.

Only a few counts were recorded for this clone. V gene TRBV19 combines with J gene TRBJ2-3; 7 bases align to TRBD2. The V gene's germline CDR1 is LNHDA and CDR2 SQIVND (reference sequence). J lost 1 base, V lost 3 bases, and 10 bases had no gene match. The CDR3 sequence is 17 residues long. The CDR3 coding sequence is TGTGCCAGTAGTATGCCCTCGGGCGGGAGAGGCACAGATACGCAGTATTTT. This codes for CASSMPSGGRGTDTQYF.

Only a few counts were recorded for this clone. The V call is TRBV5-1, the J call TRBJ1-2, with D uncertain. Trimming removed 1 base at V and 2 bases at J, with 9 bases between. There are 14 residues in the CDR3. In germline, CDR1 is SGHRS, CDR2 YFSETQ. DNA of the CDR3: TGCGCCAGCAGCTTGACCGGGGTAAACTATGGCTACACCTTC. Its protein is CASSLTGVNYGYTF.

J is TRBJ1-5 and V is TRBV7-8, with 7 bases matching TRBD1. This CDR3 comprises 15 residues. CDR1 and CDR2 from the germline V gene are SGHVS and FQNEAQ. J was trimmed by 4 bases and V by 2 bases; bases with no gene match: 5. The CDR3: CASSLSGQTNQPQHF. The CDR3 DNA follows: TGTGCCAGCAGCTTATCGGGACAGACTAATCAGCCCCAGCATTTT.

The CDR3 here is CASSPGLEFYEQYF. The CDR3 DNA follows: TGCGCCAGCAGCCCGGGACTAGAATTCTACGAGCAGTACTTC. The chain combines TRBV5-1 with TRBJ2-7, with 8 positions matching TRBD2. Germline assignment: CDR1 SGHRS and CDR2 YFSETQ. The V gene end was trimmed by 4 bases and the J gene end by 3 bases; junction bases not matched to a gene: 6. There are 14 residues in the CDR3.

The V gene is TRBV6-5, the J gene TRBJ1-2; TRBD1 might be the D (5 bases). The CDR3 is made up of 13 amino acids. The V gene's germline CDR1 is MNHEY and CDR2 SVGAGI. V shed 9 bases and J shed 1 base, with 12 bases lying between them. CDR3 coding DNA: TGTGCCAGTTGTGACAGCTTTAACTATGGCTACACCTTC. Its protein is CASCDSFNYGYTF.

This clone was counted between two and nine times. CDR3 in amino acids: CAISGIDNEQFF. The CDR3 region has the DNA TGTGCCATCAGTGGGATAGACAATGAGCAGTTCTTC. The chain couples TRBV10-3 to TRBJ2-1; D is unclear. The CDR3 sequence is 12 residues long. The V gene lost 4 bases and the J gene lost 5 bases, with 6 bases spanning the gap. The germline V gene encodes CDR1 ENHRY and CDR2 SYGVKD.

The rearrangement joins TRBV7-9 to TRBJ1-2, with 8 bases fitting TRBD1. The CDR3 is 13 amino acids. Germline trimming cut 5 bases from V and 4 bases from J; bases unmatched to any gene: 3. The germline V gene encodes CDR1 SEHNR and CDR2 FQNEAQ (reference sequence). CDR3 nucleotides: TGTGCCAGCAGCACCGGACAGGGCTATGGCTACACCTTC. Amino acids: CASSTGQGYGYTF.

In this sample, this clone turned up a few times. V and J are TRBV4-3 and TRBJ1-2; a possible D gene is TRBD1 (5 bases). V was clipped by 3 bases and J by 4 bases, with 9 bases between them. Germline loops: CDR1 LGHNA, CDR2 YSLEER. CDR3 length: 13 residues. The CDR3 bases are TGCGCCAGCAGCCAGGACAAGGCCTATGGCTACACCTTC. This sequence encodes CASSQDKAYGYTF.